The source of this T cell receptor (beta chain) is a study of a mutant IDH1 vaccine in newly diagnosed glioma. Study-wide context: First vaccine doses came 4-6 weeks after radiotherapy alone, or with temozolomide cycles.

TCRdb keeps only in-frame clones here, not all; method: immunoSEQ multiplex PCR. The data hold tens of thousands of clones, with more than 85% observed a single time. Note on this clone: The antigen is undetermined.

Time point here: week 5, during vaccination. All doses held 300 ug of mutant IDH1 20-mer peptide, with topical imiquimod. The source was PBMCs, collected from a glioma patient whose treatment included an IDH1 peptide vaccine. The TCR comes from a woman in her 50s with glioma.

The CDR3 DNA is TGTGCCAGCTCACCAATGCTTCAGGGGGCAATGTACGAGCAGTACTTC. Protein sequence: CASSPMLQGAMYEQYF. This chain connects TRBV18 to TRBJ2-7, with 8 bases fitting TRBD1. In germline, CDR1 is KGHSH, CDR2 LQKENI. V shed 2 bases, J shed 4 bases, and the junction held 10 bases outside the gene matches. This CDR3 contains 16 residues.